This T cell receptor beta chain was found in a study of CD8 T cells in ankylosing spondylitis. TCRdb used MiXCR to reprocess the 5' RACE reads, holding one entry per CDR3 protein. The sample has 300,000 to 350,000 distinct CDR3 sequences; under 25% are singletons. General observations from the study: One TCR beta motif, made up of about 8 highly homologous variants, appeared characteristic of ankylosing spondylitis blood.

Germline CDR1 and CDR2: SEHNR and FQNEAQ (reference sequence). The CDR3 contains 15 residues. The V segment lost 5 bases and the J segment 4 bases; nucleotides outside the gene matches: 8. The sample holds a few counts of this clonotype. Its antigen is unknown. Sequencing used blood, either unsorted or a sorted T cell fraction (not recorded which). The rearrangement links TRBV7-9 to TRBJ2-7, with 10 bases that match TRBD2. The clonotype was recovered from a female donor with ankylosing spondylitis or in good health (not recorded which). Here the CDR3 DNA reads TGTGCCAGCAGCGGTGGACTAGCGGAAAATTACGAGCAGTACTTC. Its translation is CASSGGLAENYEQYF.